The 24 T cell receptor beta chains in this list originate from one sample, sequenced in a study of blood T cell repertoires in COVID-19. The method was immunoSEQ multiplex PCR; TCRdb's version includes in-frame clones alone and lacks a portion of them. The table shows roughly 150,000 clones, with around 82% occurring only once. The sequenced material came from peripheral blood. These receptors all stem from a man aged 70-80 years with active or convalescent COVID-19.

The J gene is TRBJ2-5, the V gene TRBV11-2; 9 bases are shared with TRBD1. V was clipped by 4 bases and J by 4 bases; unmatched bases: 10. The CDR3 length is 16 residues. The germline V gene has CDR1 SGHAT and CDR2 FQNNGV. In DNA, the CDR3 is TGTGCCAGCAGCTCTTGGACAGGGGAAGGGCGAGAGACCCAGTACTTC. Its protein is CASSSWTGEGRETQYF.

This rearrangement joins TRBV6-5 to TRBJ2-7; 7 bases map to TRBD2. The CDR3 sequence is 14 residues long. V lost 5 bases to trimming and J lost 3 bases; unmatched junction nucleotides: 7. Germline CDR1 reads MNHEY; CDR2 reads SVGAGI. The CDR3 loop reads CASSPSGGGYEQYF. As DNA, the CDR3 is TGTGCCAGCAGTCCCTCGGGAGGCGGCTACGAGCAGTACTTC.

The chain is built from TRBV7-3 and TRBJ2-3, with 9 bases fitting TRBD1. V shed 8 bases and J 2 bases; nucleotides not matched to a gene: 5. The CDR3 is 14 amino acids. CDR1 is SGHTA, CDR2 FQGTGA, per germline. CDR3 nucleotide sequence: TGTGCCAGCGGGGGGACAGGGTACACAGATACGCAGTATTTT. It codes for CASGGTGYTDTQYF.

The rearrangement joins TRBV7-2 to TRBJ2-1; the D is unclear. This CDR3 has 11 amino acids. The germline V gene has CDR1 SGHTA and CDR2 FQGNSA. Trimming shortened V by 5 bases and J by 8 bases, and 7 bases separated the two germline ends. In DNA, the CDR3 is TGTGCCAGCAGCCCTCTCTATGAGCAGTTCTTC. Its protein product is CASSPLYEQFF.

The gene calls are TRBV7-3 and TRBJ1-1; 8 bases fit TRBD1. Germline V gene lookup returns CDR1 SGHTA and CDR2 FQGTGA. Germline trimming cut 4 bases from V and 6 bases from J; bases unmatched to any gene: 7. The CDR3 has 14 residues. The CDR3 DNA sequence: TGTGCCAGCAGCTCTCCCGACAGGGGCGCTGAAGCTTTCTTT. Its protein product is CASSSPDRGAEAFF.

The J gene is TRBJ1-5, the V gene TRBV27; D unclear. Germline V gives CDR1 MNHEY, CDR2 SMNVEV (reference sequence). This CDR3 contains 15 residues. V lost 5 bases, J lost 4 bases, and 15 bases lay in between. CDR3 amino acids: CASSLTPTGNQPQHF. In DNA, the CDR3 is TGTGCCAGCAGTCTTACCCCTACGGGGAATCAGCCCCAGCATTTT.

The chain recombines TRBV5-1 with TRBJ1-1, with D hard to call. The CDR3 is 15 amino acids. V lost 1 base to trimming and J lost 0 bases, with 10 bases between them. Germline CDR1 and CDR2: SGHRS and YFSETQ. The CDR3 DNA follows: TGCGCCAGCAGCTTGACCCCGCAGATGAACACTGAAGCTTTCTTT. Translation gives CASSLTPQMNTEAFF.

CDR3 nucleotides: TGCGCCAGCAGCTTGGGGGGGGGACGAGATAATCAGCCCCAGCATTTT. It encodes CASSLGGGRDNQPQHF. V and J are TRBV5-1 and TRBJ1-5, with D perhaps matching TRBD1 (5 bases). V lost 0 bases and J 4 bases, leaving 14 bases between the germline ends. CDR1 is SGHRS and CDR2 is YFSETQ in the germline V gene. The CDR3 contains 16 residues.

This clone has just a few counts. This chain joins TRBV18 and TRBJ1-6; 9 bases map to TRBD1. Looked up from germline, CDR1 is KGHSH and CDR2 is LQKENI. The CDR3 has 14 amino acids. V shed 2 bases and J 10 bases; nucleotides not matched to a gene: 3. CDR3 nucleotides: TGTGCCAGCTCACCAGGGACAGGGTCCTCACCCCTCCACTTT. Translation gives CASSPGTGSSPLHF.

The CDR3 sequence is CARNGGIFDEQYF. The CDR3 coding sequence is TGTGCCCGCAACGGAGGGATATTCGACGAGCAGTACTTC. This chain uses TRBV24-1 with TRBJ2-7, with D maybe TRBD2 (6 bases). The germline V gene has CDR1 KGHDR and CDR2 SFDVKD. Trimming took off 12 bases at V and 5 bases at J, with 19 bases between the two ends. This CDR3 is 13 amino acids long.

In the case of this clone: An end of the junction differs from the germline gene, which may be a read error. V and J are TRBV7-7 and TRBJ1-3; 7 bases are a match to TRBD1. This CDR3 region has 16 residues. From germline, CDR1 is SSHAT and CDR2 FNYEAQ (reference sequence). CDR3 amino acids: CASSSGTAGSGNTIYF. As DNA, the CDR3 is TGTGCTAGCAGCTCCGGGACAGCAGGCTCTGGAAACACCATATATTTT.

The chain employs TRBV19 and TRBJ1-5; D is possibly TRBD1 (6 bases). Trimming left V 5 bases short and J 1 base short, with 15 bases between. This CDR3 is 16 amino acids long. In germline, CDR1 is LNHDA, CDR2 SQIVND (reference sequence). CDR3 loop: CASSRDINRSNQPQHF. DNA of the CDR3: TGTGCCAGTAGTCGGGACATTAACAGGAGCAATCAGCCCCAGCATTTT.

The CDR3 loop is CASSVDSDTQYF. CDR3 nucleotides: TGTGCCAGCAGCGTAGACTCGGATACGCAGTATTTT. The chain employs TRBV9 and TRBJ2-3; D is unclear. Trimming pared 0 bases from V and 6 bases from J, leaving 5 bases between. CDR3 length: 12 amino acids. The germline CDR1 and CDR2 sequences are SGDLS and YYNGEE.

CDR3 sequence: CASSLGHLDEQYF. For the CDR3, the DNA is TGTGCCAGCAGTCTAGGACATCTCGACGAGCAGTACTTC. This chain links TRBV6-5 with TRBJ2-7; D might be TRBD1 (5 bases). This CDR3 is 13 amino acids long. The germline CDR1 and CDR2 sequences are MNHEY and SVGAGI. V was shortened by 5 bases and J by 5 bases, with 13 bases between the two germline ends.

This sequence joins TRBV11-3 and TRBJ1-3; D may be TRBD1 (6 bases). V lost 4 bases and J 0 bases, leaving 16 bases between the germline ends. Germline loops: CDR1 SGHNT, CDR2 YENEEA. The CDR3 has 17 amino acids. The CDR3 nucleotides read TGTGCCAGCAGCTCAGGAGAGGGACATCGCTCTGGAAACACCATATATTTT. It yields the protein CASSSGEGHRSGNTIYF.

Points on this clone: Since no conserved phenylalanine or tryptophan closes the CDR3, a read error is the likely cause. The DNA is omitted, as the CDR3 cannot be located on it reliably, and the CDR3 follows TCRdb's listing. CDR3 in amino acids: CSVDYGQQSQIL. This chain connects TRBV29-1 to TRBJ2-3; TRBD1, the D gene given by the table, was not confirmed from the DNA. Ends included, the CDR3 has 12 residues. Germline CDR1 SQVTM, CDR2 ANQGSEA.

The chain links TRBV6-2 or TRBV6-3 to TRBJ2-3, with D hard to call. V lost 6 bases and J 0 bases, leaving 13 bases between the germline ends. This CDR3 has 15 amino acids. The germline CDR1 and CDR2 sequences are MNHEY and SVGEGT. Written as DNA, the CDR3 is TGTGCCAGCAGCCGCGAATACCAAAGCACAGATACGCAGTATTTT. The encoded protein is CASSREYQSTDTQYF.

This clone was seen only a few times. This chain's CDR3 is CASSLAWEYSNQPQHF. The CDR3, as DNA: TGTGCCAGCAGCTTAGCGTGGGAGTATAGCAATCAGCCCCAGCATTTT. The rearrangement uses TRBV7-2 and TRBJ1-5; D gene uncertain. Trimming removed 0 bases from V and 0 bases from J, with 9 bases in between. There are 16 residues in the CDR3. CDR1 and CDR2 from the germline V gene are SGHTA and FQGNSA.

Points on this clone: Other DNA sequences in this specimen translate into the identical CDR3. The chain couples TRBV20-1 to TRBJ1-1; D is possibly TRBD1 (6 bases). This CDR3 is 11 amino acids long. V lost 4 bases and J lost 3, with 6 bases in between. From germline, CDR1 is DFQATT and CDR2 SNEGSKA (reference sequence). Here the CDR3 DNA reads TGCAGTGCTACAGGGGACACTGAAGCTTTCTTT. It specifies CSATGDTEAFF.

This CDR3 reads CASSVSQGNTGELFF. The CDR3, as DNA: TGTGCCAGCAGCGTCAGCCAGGGGAACACCGGGGAGCTGTTTTTT. The chain joins TRBV9 to TRBJ2-2; D might be TRBD1 (5 bases). V was cut by 2 bases and J by 1 base, with 9 bases left in between. The V gene's germline CDR1 is SGDLS and CDR2 YYNGEE. This CDR3 region has 15 residues.

This chain uses TRBV2 with TRBJ1-2, with D possibly being TRBD1 (5 bases). The CDR3 is made up of 13 amino acids. V gave up 3 bases and J gave up 8 bases, with 13 bases separating them. In germline, CDR1 is SNHLY, CDR2 FYNNEI. CDR3 coding DNA: TGTGCCAGCAGTGATGTCAGGGTAGGCGGCTACACCTTC. This sequence encodes CASSDVRVGGYTF.

The chain recombines TRBV7-2 with TRBJ2-7; possibly TRBD1 for D (6 bases). The ends were cut back, 5 bases at V and 6 bases at J, with 14 bases in the middle. The CDR3 totals 13 residues. The germline gives CDR1 SGHTA, CDR2 FQGNSA. The CDR3 spells CASSRDTPSEQYF. In nucleotides, the CDR3 is TGTGCCAGCAGCCGGGACACCCCATCCGAGCAGTACTTC.

The chain recombines TRBV11-2 with TRBJ2-7; the D gene is possibly TRBD2 (6 bases). This CDR3 is 15 amino acids long. V lost 5 bases and J 7 bases, leaving 21 bases between the germline ends. Germline V CDR1 and CDR2: SGHAT, FQNNGV. The CDR3 sequence: CASSPRATGVGEQYF. CDR3 coding DNA: TGTGCCAGCAGCCCCCGAGCGACGGGAGTAGGGGAGCAGTACTTC.

This clone was seen a few times. V and J are TRBV19 and TRBJ1-2; TRBD1 matches at 8 bases. The CDR3 is 17 residues long. Germline V gene lookup returns CDR1 LNHDA and CDR2 SQIVND (reference sequence). V lost 4 bases and J lost 2; bases outside the gene matches: 12. CDR3 in amino acids: CASSTPRWTGINYGYTF. CDR3 coding DNA: TGTGCCAGTAGTACCCCCAGATGGACAGGGATAAACTATGGCTACACCTTC. The full variable domain, completed using reference TRBV19 and TRBJ1-2, is DGGITQSPKYLFRKEGQNVTLSCEQNLNHDAMYWYRQDPGQGLRLIYYSQIVNDFQKGDIAEGYSVSREKKESFPLTVTSAQKNPTAFYLCASSTPRWTGINYGYTFGSGTRLTVV.